Below are 3 T cell receptor beta chains sequenced from a single sample in a study of control samples from healthy donors and cancer patients. Data came from immunoSEQ multiplex PCR; TCRdb stores just in-frame clones and leaves some out. Of around 17,000 clones listed, less than 90% are singletons. Sequencing used PBMCs. The receptors shown here come from a man aged 60 to 75 with head and neck cancer.

J is TRBJ2-3 and V is TRBV6-5, with D unresolved. Trimming took 6 bases from V and 2 from J, leaving 12 bases between them. CDR1 MNHEY and CDR2 SVGAGI come from the germline V gene. The CDR3 has 14 residues. The DNA of the CDR3 is TGTGCCAGCAGACGGACGGTAAACACAGATACGCAGTATTTT. Encoded protein: CASRRTVNTDTQYF.

This chain connects TRBV4-1 to TRBJ2-7, with D possibly being TRBD1 or TRBD2 (6 bases each). The CDR3 extends over 16 amino acids. The germline gives CDR1 MGHRA, CDR2 YSYEKL. Trimming stripped 4 bases from V and 1 base from J, with 17 bases between. CDR3 residues: CASSPLDTGTSYEQYF. DNA for the CDR3: TGCGCCAGCAGCCCCCTCGACACAGGGACTTCCTACGAGCAGTACTTC.

V and J are TRBV6-5 and TRBJ2-2; D is tentatively TRBD1 or TRBD2 (5 bases each). The germline V gene has CDR1 MNHEY and CDR2 SVGAGI. Trimming removed 5 bases from V and 4 bases from J, with 11 bases in between. There are 14 residues in the CDR3. For the CDR3, the DNA is TGTGCCAGCAGTAGGGACCAAACCACCGGGGAGCTGTTTTTT. Protein: CASSRDQTTGELFF.